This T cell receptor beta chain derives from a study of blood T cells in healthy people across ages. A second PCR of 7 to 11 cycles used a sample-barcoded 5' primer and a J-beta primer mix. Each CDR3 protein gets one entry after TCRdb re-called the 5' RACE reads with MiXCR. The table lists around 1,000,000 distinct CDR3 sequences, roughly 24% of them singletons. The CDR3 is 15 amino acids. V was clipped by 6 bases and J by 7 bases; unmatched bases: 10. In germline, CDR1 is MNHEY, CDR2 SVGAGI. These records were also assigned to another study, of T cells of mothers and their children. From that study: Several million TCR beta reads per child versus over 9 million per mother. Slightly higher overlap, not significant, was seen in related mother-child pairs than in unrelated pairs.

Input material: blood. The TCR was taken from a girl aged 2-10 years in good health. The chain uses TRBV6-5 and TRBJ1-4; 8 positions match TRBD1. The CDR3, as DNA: TGTGCCAGCAGCTTATTGGGACAGGATGGTGAAAAACTGTTTTTT. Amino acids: CASSLLGQDGEKLFF.